A single sample is the source of the 28 T cell receptor beta chains below, sequenced in a study of T cells in Graves' hyperthyroidism and ophthalmopathy. Amplification yielded TCR beta CDR3 regions, with RNA transcripts as the source. Using the HTBI primer set, a first-round RT-PCR was run on the TCR CDR3. TCRdb processed the multiplex PCR reads anew with MiXCR; each CDR3 protein has one entry. The table has about 420,000 distinct CDR3 sequences, more than 15% seen once. The source material was blood. The receptors come from a woman under 30 with Graves' hyperthyroidism.

This clonotype showed up many times. The rearrangement links TRBV4-2 to TRBJ2-1; D remains unclear. The CDR3 is 12 amino acids. The V gene's germline CDR1 is LGHNA and CDR2 YNFKEQ. V lost 4 bases to trimming and J lost 7 bases, with 8 bases between them. CDR3 region: CASSPDWNEQFF. In DNA, the CDR3 is TGTGCCAGCAGCCCTGACTGGAATGAGCAGTTCTTC.

This clonotype was detected ten times or more. CDR3: CASSAHRGMGTEAFF. CDR3 DNA: TGTGCCAGCAGTGCTCACAGGGGCATGGGTACTGAAGCTTTCTTT. V and J are TRBV27 and TRBJ1-1, with 7 bases lining up with TRBD1. This CDR3 contains 15 residues. Germline V gene data show CDR1 as MNHEY and CDR2 as SMNVEV (reference sequence). V lost 5 bases, J lost 5 bases, and 11 bases stayed unmatched.

This clonotype was seen more than once but under ten times. This chain uses TRBV19 with TRBJ1-5; D not certain. Trimming removed 3 bases at V and 3 bases at J, with 18 bases between. The germline V gene has CDR1 LNHDA and CDR2 SQIVND (reference sequence). The CDR3 extends over 17 amino acids. The CDR3 region is CASSISSPRTNNQPQHF. CDR3 in DNA: TGTGCCAGTAGTATTAGTTCCCCGCGGACTAACAATCAGCCCCAGCATTTT.

The genes are TRBV7-2 and TRBJ1-5, with D unclear. Trimming removed 6 bases at V and 0 bases at J, with 9 bases between. In germline, CDR1 is SGHTA, CDR2 FQGNSA. The CDR3 has 14 amino acids. CDR3 sequence reads: CASSFPISNQPQHF. In nucleotides, the CDR3 is TGTGCCAGCAGTTTCCCTATTAGCAATCAGCCCCAGCATTTT.

The rearrangement uses TRBV4-2 and TRBJ2-5; TRBD2 matches at 10 bases. Germline V gives CDR1 LGHNA, CDR2 YNFKEQ. The V segment lost 4 bases and the J segment 4 bases; nucleotides outside the gene matches: 6. This CDR3 has 15 residues. This chain's CDR3 is CASSRQAGGLETQYF. In nucleotides, the CDR3 is TGTGCCAGCAGCCGGCAAGCGGGGGGGCTAGAGACCCAGTACTTC.

Many counts were recorded for this clonotype. The V and J genes are TRBV5-5 and TRBJ2-1; TRBD2 aligns across 9 bases. Germline lookup yields CDR1 SGHKS and CDR2 YYEKEE (reference sequence). Trimming at V came to 0 bases and at J to 0 bases, leaving 4 bases not matched to a gene. The CDR3 consists of 17 residues. DNA of the CDR3: TGTGCCAGCAGCTTGGAGCGGGAGGTGTTCTCCTACAATGAGCAGTTCTTC. Protein sequence: CASSLEREVFSYNEQFF.

The chain uses TRBV3-1 and TRBJ1-2; D gene uncertain. The CDR3 is 12 amino acids. Germline CDR1 and CDR2: LGHDT and YNNKEL (reference sequence). V lost 1 base, J lost 7 bases, and 7 bases lay in between. The CDR3 DNA is TGTGCCAGCAGCCAAGCAGATGGTGGCTACACCTTC. Its protein is CASSQADGGYTF.

This clonotype has more than one count but fewer than ten. The genes are TRBV28 and TRBJ1-6, with a possible D match to TRBD1 (5 bases). V was pared by 2 bases and J by 10 bases, with 9 bases between. The CDR3 length is 13 residues. Germline CDR1 MDHEN, CDR2 SYDVKM. CDR3 sequence (DNA): TGTGCCAGCAGTTTAGAATGGGGCTCACCCCTCCACTTT. It encodes CASSLEWGSPLHF.

This clonotype was counted at least ten times. This chain uses TRBV2 with TRBJ2-1; 13 bases match TRBD2. The V and J ends lost 3 bases and 4 bases, in that order; junction bases with no gene match: 3. This CDR3 is 16 amino acids long. The germline CDR1 and CDR2 sequences are SNHLY and FYNNEI. CDR3 DNA sequence: TGTGCCAGCAGTGACCTGGGACTAGCGGGATACAATGAGCAGTTCTTC. The encoded protein is CASSDLGLAGYNEQFF.

This clonotype was counted ten times or more. CDR3 bases: TGTGCCAGCAGGGGGACGGACAGTGTCTACAATGAGCAGTTCTTC. Residues: CASRGTDSVYNEQFF. The chain couples TRBV3-1 to TRBJ2-1; D is perhaps TRBD1 (6 bases). The germline V gene encodes CDR1 LGHDT and CDR2 YNNKEL (reference sequence). The CDR3 sequence is 15 residues long. The ends were cut back, 6 bases at V and 3 bases at J, with 15 bases in the middle.

CDR3 coding DNA: TGTGCCATCAGTGATTCTGGAAACACCATATATTTT. It encodes CAISDSGNTIYF. The chain uses TRBV10-3 and TRBJ1-3; D not certain. This CDR3 spans 12 amino acids. CDR1 ENHRY and CDR2 SYGVKD come from the germline V gene. V was cut by 3 bases and J by 1 base, with 1 base left in between.

The rearrangement joins TRBV29-1 to TRBJ1-2, with a weak D call TRBD1 (5 bases). The germline CDR1 and CDR2 sequences are SQVTM and ANQGSEA. The ends were cut back, 0 bases at V and 2 bases at J, with 7 bases in the middle. This CDR3 has 13 amino acids. The CDR3: CSVEEGPNYGYTF. The CDR3 coding sequence is TGCAGCGTTGAAGAGGGACCGAACTATGGCTACACCTTC. The full variable domain, its missing parts supplied by reference TRBV29-1 and TRBJ1-2, is SAVISQKPSRDICQRGTSLTIQCQVDSQVTMMFWYRQQPGQSLTLIATANQGSEATYESGFVIDKFPISRPNLTFSTLTVSNMSPEDSSIYLCSVEEGPNYGYTFGSGTRLTVV.

The rearrangement links TRBV2 to TRBJ1-6; D is ambiguous. Germline V gene lookup returns CDR1 SNHLY and CDR2 FYNNEI. CDR3 length: 11 amino acids. The V gene lost 7 bases and the J gene lost 14 bases, with 12 bases spanning the gap. As DNA, the CDR3 is TGTGCCAGCAAAGTGTGGGGTTCCCTCCACTTT. Translation gives CASKVWGSLHF.

This clonotype was recorded at least ten times. The chain uses TRBV5-1 and TRBJ2-2, with 10 bases identical to TRBD1. The CDR3 has 16 amino acids. V lost 4 bases and J lost 4; bases outside the gene matches: 7. Germline lookup yields CDR1 SGHRS and CDR2 YFSETQ. Written as DNA, the CDR3 is TGCGCCAGCAGCCCGGTCAGGACAGGGGGCACCGGGGAGCTGTTTTTT. This translates into CASSPVRTGGTGELFF.

This clonotype was seen repeatedly, ten times or more. The V call is TRBV6-1, the J call TRBJ2-7; 9 bases line up with TRBD1. The CDR3 is 13 residues long. V was clipped by 4 bases and J by 3 bases; unmatched bases: 1. Germline V gene sequence: CDR1 MNHNS, CDR2 SASEGT. In nucleotides, the CDR3 is TGTGCCAGCAGTGGGACAGGGGACTACGAGCAGTACTTC. Protein product: CASSGTGDYEQYF.

In this sample, this clonotype turned up many times. J is TRBJ2-1 and V is TRBV20-1, with 12 nucleotides matching TRBD2. Germline CDR1 and CDR2: DFQATT and SNEGSKA (reference sequence). V was clipped by 4 bases and J by 10 bases; unmatched bases: 8. CDR3 length: 14 amino acids. The DNA of the CDR3 is TGCAGTGCTACTACTAGCGGGAGGAGTTGGGAGCAGTTCTTC. Protein product: CSATTSGRSWEQFF.

This clonotype has only a few counts. This sequence joins TRBV6-2 or TRBV6-3 and TRBJ2-1; the D gene is possibly TRBD2 (5 bases). With 8 bases removed from V and 7 bases from J, the gap between germline ends came to 15 bases. This CDR3 contains 13 residues. Germline lookup yields CDR1 MNHEY and CDR2 SVGEGT. This CDR3 reads CASAAGRGNEQFF. CDR3 DNA sequence: TGTGCCAGCGCCGCCGGGCGAGGGAATGAGCAGTTCTTC.

The CDR3 DNA reads as TGTGCCAGCAGCGCAGGGGTCACCGGGGAGCTGTTTTTT. This sequence encodes CASSAGVTGELFF. The gene calls are TRBV9 and TRBJ2-2; D is possibly TRBD1 (6 bases). Germline lookup yields CDR1 SGDLS and CDR2 YYNGEE. The CDR3 is made up of 13 amino acids. The V gene lost 3 bases and the J gene lost 4 bases, with 7 bases spanning the gap.

This clonotype was observed a few times. The J gene is TRBJ1-5, the V gene TRBV18; D is unresolved. Germline V gives CDR1 KGHSH, CDR2 LQKENI. V was trimmed by 2 bases and J by 3 bases, leaving 11 bases between them. This CDR3 is 15 amino acids long. CDR3 sequence: CASSPGFVDNQPQHF. Here the CDR3 DNA reads TGTGCCAGCTCACCAGGTTTTGTGGACAATCAGCCCCAGCATTTT.

The V call is TRBV7-3, the J call TRBJ2-5; D gene ambiguous. From germline, CDR1 is SGHTA and CDR2 FQGTGA. The CDR3 is 13 amino acids. With 4 bases removed from V and 4 bases from J, the gap between germline ends came to 10 bases. The CDR3 bases are TGTGCCAGCAGCTCAGAATACGGAGAGACCCAGTACTTC. This translates into CASSSEYGETQYF.

The rearrangement joins TRBV7-9 to TRBJ2-7; the match to TRBD1 covers 7 bases. V was clipped by 0 bases and J by 0 bases; unmatched bases: 5. Germline assignment: CDR1 SEHNR and CDR2 FQNEAQ (reference sequence). The CDR3 extends over 16 amino acids. CDR3 sequence (DNA): TGTGCCAGCAGCTTAGCGCTCGGGACAGACTCCTACGAGCAGTACTTC. This gives the protein CASSLALGTDSYEQYF.

This clonotype was found many times. The J gene is TRBJ1-5, the V gene TRBV28, with 9 bases that match TRBD1. The germline V gene has CDR1 MDHEN and CDR2 SYDVKM. This CDR3 has 15 amino acids. V trimming: 5 bases; J trimming: 12 bases; junction bases outside the gene matches: 14. The CDR3 bases are TGTGCCAGCAGTCCTAGACTCCAAACGGACAGGGGCCAGCATTTT. This codes for CASSPRLQTDRGQHF.

This clonotype appeared many times. The chain combines TRBV12-3 or TRBV12-4 with TRBJ2-1, with D perhaps matching TRBD1 (5 bases). Trimming took off 6 bases at V and 1 base at J, with 10 bases between the two ends. The CDR3 spans 14 residues. The CDR3, as DNA: TGTGCCAGCAGGCTGGGGCGGTCCTACAATGAGCAGTTCTTC. Its protein product is CASRLGRSYNEQFF.

This rearrangement joins TRBV18 to TRBJ1-5; a weak D match, TRBD1 (5 bases). In germline, CDR1 is KGHSH, CDR2 LQKENI. The germline V and J ends were trimmed by 3 bases and 2 bases, with 14 bases remaining between them. CDR3 length: 16 amino acids. CDR3 protein: CASSPEAGLRNQPQHF. The DNA for the CDR3 is TGTGCCAGCTCACCGGAGGCAGGGCTCCGCAATCAGCCCCAGCATTTT.

This clonotype was counted many times. The gene calls are TRBV2 and TRBJ2-2, with D possibly matching TRBD2 (6 bases). Germline V gene lookup returns CDR1 SNHLY and CDR2 FYNNEI. Trimming stripped 3 bases from V and 5 bases from J, with 13 bases between. This CDR3 has 15 amino acids. The DNA for the CDR3 is TGTGCCAGCAGTGAGGATGCGGGAAGAACCGGGGAGCTGTTTTTT. Translation: CASSEDAGRTGELFF.

This clonotype was counted many times. This chain joins TRBV11-2 and TRBJ2-1; 7 positions match TRBD1. The CDR3 is 13 residues long. The trim removed 5 bases at V and 6 bases at J, leaving 4 bases unmatched. Per the germline V gene, CDR1 is SGHAT and CDR2 is FQNNGV. The CDR3 loop reads CASSTGQFNEQFF. As DNA, the CDR3 is TGTGCCAGCAGCACGGGACAGTTCAATGAGCAGTTCTTC.

This clonotype was seen at least ten times. The chain recombines TRBV12-3 or TRBV12-4 with TRBJ2-2, with unresolved D. This CDR3 contains 13 residues. Trimming left V 5 bases short and J 7 bases short, with 11 bases between. The CDR3 DNA is TGTGCCAGCAGTCGGGCTCGAGACGGGGAGCTGTTTTTT. Protein sequence: CASSRARDGELFF.

For this clonotype: A much larger clone lies a single base off, so this may be a read error. The chain joins TRBV5-1 to TRBJ2-2, with TRBD1 as a possible D gene (6 bases). The germline V gene has CDR1 SGHRS and CDR2 YFSETQ. The CDR3 runs 13 residues. The CDR3 loop reads CASSQDGAGELSF. The CDR3, as DNA: TGCGCCAGCAGCCAGGACGGGGCAGGGGAGCTGTCTTTT.